These 2 T cell receptor beta chains came from one sample sequenced in a study of response to subunit inactivated influenza vaccine. TCRdb reanalysed the RT-PCR reads using MiXCR and keeps one entry per CDR3 protein. The sample holds 500,000 to 600,000 distinct CDR3 sequences, roughly 10% seen once. Source: PBMCs from blood, taken on the day of vaccination. These receptors came from a man aged 50 to 60 who received an inactivated influenza vaccine.

The V and J genes are TRBV20-1 and TRBJ2-3, with 7 bases fitting TRBD2. Germline V lookup: CDR1 DFQATT, CDR2 SNEGSKA (reference sequence). The length of the CDR3 is 15 residues. Trimming removed 0 bases from V and 3 bases from J; junction bases left unmatched: 6. The CDR3: CSARDPRGSTDTQYF. The CDR3 nucleotides read TGCAGTGCTAGAGATCCCCGCGGGAGTACAGATACGCAGTATTTT.

This chain joins TRBV7-6 and TRBJ2-5; TRBD1 might be the D (5 bases). The CDR3 extends over 15 amino acids. Trimming shortened V by 5 bases and J by 6 bases, and 19 bases separated the two germline ends. Per the germline V gene, CDR1 is SGHVS and CDR2 is FNYEAQ. CDR3 DNA: TGTGCCAGCAGCCGGATCGGACACGAAGGAAAGACCCAGTACTTC. This gives the protein CASSRIGHEGKTQYF.